This T cell receptor (beta chain) is from a study of CD8+ T cells in alopecia areata. This clone has more than one count but fewer than ten. Its target is unknown. Extraction of RNA preceded its reverse transcription into cDNA, which served as the sequencing template. Clones were sequenced by immunoSEQ multiplex PCR, and TCRdb holds only the in-frame ones, with some missing. The table has around 120,000 clones, around 45% seen once. Regarding the study as a whole: Especially in alopecia totalis/universalis, lesional scalp showed greater clonality than normal scalp did.

The V gene's germline CDR1 is LNHDA and CDR2 SQIVND (reference sequence). V shed 3 bases and J shed 3 bases, with 12 bases lying between them. The CDR3 length is 15 residues. The source material was NKG2D-low CD8+ T cells sorted from blood. The sequence was collected from a human donor with alopecia areata. The genes are TRBV19 and TRBJ1-5, with D maybe TRBD1 (5 bases). The CDR3 nucleotides are TGTGCCAGTAGTATGGTGGGGGAGGTCAATCAGCCCCAGCATTTT. The encoded protein is CASSMVGEVNQPQHF. Using reference TRBV19 and TRBJ1-5 for the parts outside the CDR3, the full variable domain is DGGITQSPKYLFRKEGQNVTLSCEQNLNHDAMYWYRQDPGQGLRLIYYSQIVNDFQKGDIAEGYSVSREKKESFPLTVTSAQKNPTAFYLCASSMVGEVNQPQHFGDGTRLSIL.